The clone carrying this TCR beta chain was counted ten times or more. Its antigen is currently unknown. Every TCR cDNA molecule bore its own unique molecular identifier. TCRdb re-derived calls from the 5' RACE reads in MiXCR, one entry per CDR3 protein. The sample has approximately 25,000 distinct CDR3 sequences; roughly 7.2% are singletons. The time point was: sample taken at primary tumor resection. The approximately 79 donors had untreated early-stage non-small cell lung cancer. Without sorting, whole RNA was sequenced from tumor, nontumor lung or frozen PBMC. J was trimmed by 4 bases and V by 2 bases; bases with no gene match: 10. The CDR3 covers 16 residues. The germline V gene encodes CDR1 LGHNA and CDR2 YNFKEQ. The data were taken from a study of spatial heterogeneity in lung cancer. The study, taken as a whole, reports: The appearance of ubiquitous expanded tumor TCRs in blood was greater at resection than follow-up.

Sequencing was performed on PBMCs, taken at surgery. This TCR came from a male donor with early-stage non-small cell lung cancer. V is TRBV4-2 and J is TRBJ2-5; 7 bases are a match to TRBD1. The CDR3 sequence is CASSQFLQGSGETQYF. The DNA for the CDR3 is TGTGCCAGCAGCCAATTCCTACAGGGGTCAGGAGAGACCCAGTACTTC.